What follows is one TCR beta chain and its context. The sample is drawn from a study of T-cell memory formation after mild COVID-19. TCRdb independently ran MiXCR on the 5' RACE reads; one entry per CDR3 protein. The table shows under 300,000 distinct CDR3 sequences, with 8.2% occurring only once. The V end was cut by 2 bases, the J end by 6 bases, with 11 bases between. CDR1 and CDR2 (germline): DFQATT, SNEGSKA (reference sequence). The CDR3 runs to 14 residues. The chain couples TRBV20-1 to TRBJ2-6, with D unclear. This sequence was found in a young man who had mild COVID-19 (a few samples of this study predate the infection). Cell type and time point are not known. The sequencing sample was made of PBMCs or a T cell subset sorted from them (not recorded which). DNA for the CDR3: TGCAGTGCTAGATCCTCCTTTGCGGCCAACGTCCTGACTTTC. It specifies CSARSSFAANVLTF.